This paragraph reports one T cell receptor beta chain. The data were obtained in a study of identifying expanded T cells in peripheral blood. Method: immunoSEQ multiplex PCR; TCRdb's copy keeps in-frame clones and lacks some. In the table there are more than 75,000 clones, approximately 86% of which are singletons. During the collection period, no donor immune events like infections were recorded. Germline V lookup: CDR1 SGHVS, CDR2 FQNEAQ. V gave up 3 bases and J gave up 2 bases; unmatched junction bases: 2. This CDR3 is 14 amino acids long. The chain is built from TRBV7-8 and TRBJ1-1, with TRBD1 matching 8 bases. This clonotype was sampled from a person aged 18-70 years in good health. The sample was blood. The CDR3 sequence is CASSFQGANTEAFF. In DNA, the CDR3 is TGTGCCAGCAGCTTCCAGGGGGCAAACACTGAAGCTTTCTTT.